Sequencing of this T cell receptor beta chain was carried out in a study of beta chain features in type 1 diabetes. The study's findings and limits: When Type 1 diabetes patients were examined, their TCRB CDR3s proved moderately but significantly shorter in all four CD4+ subsets. VDJ junctions sequenced from type 1 diabetes patients showed fewer insertions and more deletions.

Note on this clone: Its cognate antigen is unknown.

CD45RO/CCR7/CD25/CD127/CD95/CD27 sorting isolated CD4+ naive, central memory, regulatory and stem cell-like memory cells. Since all of the isolated RNA was reverse transcribed, expressed TCRB transcripts were what got sequenced. The data were produced by immunoSEQ multiplex PCR, yet TCRdb's version contains in-frame clones alone and is incomplete. Of 350,000 to 450,000 clones in the sample, roughly 12% were seen once. Germline values: CDR1 ENHRY, CDR2 SYGVKD. The CDR3 sequence is 13 residues long. V was pared by 4 bases and J by 10 bases, with 7 bases of the junction left unmatched. The TCR was taken from a young woman with type 1 diabetes. The rearrangement joins TRBV10-3 to TRBJ2-5; 9 nucleotides line up with TRBD1. Sample: naive CD4+ T cells from blood. CDR3 bases: TGTGCCATCAGTGCTCCGGACAGGGGAGGCCAGTACTTC. This codes for CAISAPDRGGQYF.